The rows below give T cell receptor beta chains drawn from one sample of a study of neurological immune-mediated disorders. Each CDR3 protein is one row after TCRdb ran MiXCR on the 5' RACE reads. The sample has 30,000 to 35,000 distinct CDR3 sequences, under 25% seen once; the top ten hold just under 30%. The sequenced sample was CD4+ T cells from blood. These receptors all come from a man aged 45-65 years with HTLV-1-associated myelopathy (HAM/TSP). Both conserved end residues are part of each CDR3. Fields, in order: clone size, V gene, J gene, D gene, CDR3 protein, CDR3 DNA. D genes are given only for firm matches. Clone size, where shown, is once, few, many, or a class for clones that have expanded.

clone size: many
V gene: TRBV5-1
J gene: TRBJ2-1
D gene: .
CDR3 protein: CASSPTTGQIYNEQFF
CDR3 DNA: TGCGCCAGCAGCCCAACTACCGGACAGATCTACAATGAGCAGTTCTTC

clone size: many
V gene: TRBV3-1
J gene: TRBJ2-1
D gene: TRBD2
CDR3 protein: CASSPSDRGRTSGGAKQFF
CDR3 DNA: TGTGCCAGCAGCCCTTCAGACAGGGGTAGGACTAGCGGGGGGGCTAAGCAGTTCTTC

clone size: .
V gene: TRBV19
J gene: TRBJ2-3
D gene: TRBD2
CDR3 protein: CASSWSSGVTDTQYF
CDR3 DNA: TGTGCCAGTAGTTGGAGTAGCGGGGTTACAGATACGCAGTATTTT

clone size: many
V gene: TRBV6-1
J gene: TRBJ2-6
D gene: TRBD1
CDR3 protein: CASIGQGVRRGANVLTF
CDR3 DNA: TGTGCCAGCATCGGACAGGGGGTCCGTCGAGGGGCCAACGTCCTGACTTTC

clone size: many
V gene: TRBV5-1
J gene: TRBJ2-5
D gene: .
CDR3 protein: CASSFQPTQETQYF
CDR3 DNA: TGCGCCAGCAGCTTCCAGCCAACCCAAGAGACCCAGTACTTC

clone size: many
V gene: TRBV12-3/TRBV12-4
J gene: TRBJ2-6
D gene: .
CDR3 protein: CASRGAQGQRSGANVLTF
CDR3 DNA: TGTGCCAGCAGAGGGGCCCAAGGACAGCGCTCTGGGGCCAACGTCCTGACTTTC

clone size: .
V gene: TRBV5-1
J gene: TRBJ2-7
D gene: .
CDR3 protein: CASSSVGRSYEQYF
CDR3 DNA: TGCGCCAGCAGCTCCGTCGGACGCTCCTACGAGCAGTACTTC

clone size: .
V gene: TRBV6-5
J gene: TRBJ2-3
D gene: .
CDR3 protein: CASSYKLGVDTQYF
CDR3 DNA: TGTGCCAGCAGTTATAAGCTGGGGGTTGATACGCAGTATTTT

clone size: many
V gene: TRBV5-1
J gene: TRBJ1-1
D gene: TRBD1
CDR3 protein: CASSSFRGGQTEAFF
CDR3 DNA: TGCGCCAGCAGCTCATTCCGAGGGGGCCAAACTGAAGCTTTCTTT

clone size: .
V gene: TRBV28
J gene: TRBJ1-1
D gene: .
CDR3 protein: CASRNPLGGTEAFF
CDR3 DNA: TGTGCCAGCAGAAACCCATTAGGAGGCACTGAAGCTTTCTTT

clone size: many
V gene: TRBV6-5
J gene: TRBJ2-3
D gene: .
CDR3 protein: CASSPRSGATSTDTQYF
CDR3 DNA: TGTGCCAGCAGCCCACGATCCGGAGCAACTAGCACAGATACGCAGTATTTT

clone size: few
V gene: TRBV7-3
J gene: TRBJ2-3
D gene: TRBD2
CDR3 protein: CASSLSLGGITDTQYF
CDR3 DNA: TGTGCCAGCAGCTTATCCCTCGGGGGGATCACAGATACGCAGTATTTT

clone size: many
V gene: TRBV5-6
J gene: TRBJ1-1
D gene: TRBD1
CDR3 protein: CASSFRTGKMNTEAFF
CDR3 DNA: TGTGCCAGCAGCTTCCGGACAGGGAAGATGAACACTGAAGCTTTCTTT

clone size: many
V gene: TRBV20-1
J gene: TRBJ1-2
D gene: .
CDR3 protein: CSASSRQTGVNYGYTF
CDR3 DNA: TGCAGTGCTAGCTCTAGACAGACGGGCGTTAACTATGGCTACACCTTC

clone size: many
V gene: TRBV6-5
J gene: TRBJ1-1
D gene: TRBD1
CDR3 protein: CASSKGTGMNTEAFF
CDR3 DNA: TGTGCCAGCAGTAAAGGGACAGGGATGAACACTGAAGCTTTCTTT

clone size: .
V gene: TRBV5-1
J gene: TRBJ2-1
D gene: .
CDR3 protein: CASSLDSRASSYNEQFF
CDR3 DNA: TGCGCCAGCAGCTTGGACTCTAGGGCGAGCTCCTACAATGAGCAGTTCTTC

clone size: many
V gene: TRBV7-2
J gene: TRBJ2-5
D gene: .
CDR3 protein: CASSLGGNRETQYF
CDR3 DNA: TGTGCCAGCAGCTTAGGAGGGAACCGAGAGACCCAGTACTTC

clone size: many
V gene: TRBV7-8
J gene: TRBJ2-1
D gene: .
CDR3 protein: CASSLAVLARSYNEQFF
CDR3 DNA: TGTGCCAGCAGCTTAGCAGTGCTAGCGCGTTCCTACAATGAGCAGTTCTTC

clone size: .
V gene: TRBV7-9
J gene: TRBJ2-1
D gene: .
CDR3 protein: CASSPRGVVSNEQFF
CDR3 DNA: TGTGCCAGCAGCCCCCGGGGAGTCGTTAGCAATGAGCAGTTCTTC

clone size: .
V gene: TRBV12-3/TRBV12-4
J gene: TRBJ2-5
D gene: .
CDR3 protein: CASSSGLEETQYF
CDR3 DNA: TGTGCCAGCAGTTCCGGACTGGAAGAGACCCAGTACTTC

clone size: many
V gene: TRBV5-1
J gene: TRBJ2-3
D gene: TRBD2
CDR3 protein: CASSLGFGGGTQYF
CDR3 DNA: TGCGCCAGCAGCTTGGGCTTCGGGGGAGGGACGCAGTATTTT

clone size: .
V gene: TRBV20-1
J gene: TRBJ2-3
D gene: TRBD1
CDR3 protein: CSASHGTGGAVTDTQYF
CDR3 DNA: TGCAGTGCTAGCCACGGGACAGGGGGCGCCGTCACAGATACGCAGTATTTT

clone size: many
V gene: TRBV5-1
J gene: TRBJ1-4
D gene: .
CDR3 protein: CASSTGPGDEKLFF
CDR3 DNA: TGCGCCAGCAGCACTGGCCCCGGGGATGAAAAACTGTTTTTT

clone size: many
V gene: TRBV5-1
J gene: TRBJ2-5
D gene: .
CDR3 protein: CASKREQETQYF
CDR3 DNA: TGCGCCAGCAAGCGTGAACAAGAGACCCAGTACTTC

clone size: many
V gene: TRBV12-3/TRBV12-4
J gene: TRBJ1-2
D gene: .
CDR3 protein: CASSRSDYGYTF
CDR3 DNA: TGTGCCAGCAGTAGGAGCGACTATGGCTACACCTTC

clone size: many
V gene: TRBV7-9
J gene: TRBJ2-3
D gene: TRBD2
CDR3 protein: CASSSAVGGVLTDTQYF
CDR3 DNA: TGTGCCAGCAGCTCGGCCGTCGGGGGGGTACTCACAGATACGCAGTATTTT

clone size: many
V gene: TRBV7-9
J gene: TRBJ1-1
D gene: .
CDR3 protein: CASILTGTLNTEAFF
CDR3 DNA: TGTGCCAGCATTCTTACCGGGACATTGAACACTGAAGCTTTCTTT

clone size: many
V gene: TRBV9
J gene: TRBJ1-1
D gene: .
CDR3 protein: CASSPRGGMNTEAFF
CDR3 DNA: TGTGCCAGCAGCCCCCGCGGAGGGATGAACACTGAAGCTTTCTTT

clone size: many
V gene: TRBV12-3/TRBV12-4
J gene: TRBJ2-7
D gene: .
CDR3 protein: CASSLVGDGSYEQYF
CDR3 DNA: TGTGCCAGCAGTTTAGTCGGAGACGGCTCCTACGAGCAGTACTTC

clone size: many
V gene: TRBV14
J gene: TRBJ1-3
D gene: .
CDR3 protein: CASSQDLGHSLGGNTIYF
CDR3 DNA: TGTGCCAGCAGCCAAGATTTAGGACACTCTCTAGGAGGAAACACCATATATTTT

clone size: many
V gene: TRBV3-1
J gene: TRBJ1-2
D gene: .
CDR3 protein: CASSQGQPIGGYTF
CDR3 DNA: TGTGCCAGCAGCCAAGGGCAGCCAATCGGTGGCTACACCTTC

clone size: many
V gene: TRBV3-1
J gene: TRBJ2-1
D gene: TRBD2
CDR3 protein: CASSRTSGLEFF
CDR3 DNA: TGTGCCAGCAGCCGCACTAGCGGGCTGGAGTTCTTC

clone size: many
V gene: TRBV20-1
J gene: TRBJ2-7
D gene: TRBD2
CDR3 protein: CSATTSGTTYEQYF
CDR3 DNA: TGCAGTGCTACGACTAGCGGGACCACCTACGAGCAGTACTTC

clone size: many
V gene: TRBV14
J gene: TRBJ2-1
D gene: .
CDR3 protein: CASSQGGSINNEQFF
CDR3 DNA: TGTGCCAGCAGCCAAGGGGGGTCGATAAACAATGAGCAGTTCTTC

clone size: many
V gene: TRBV7-9
J gene: TRBJ2-2
D gene: TRBD1
CDR3 protein: CASSETGGTGELFF
CDR3 DNA: TGTGCCAGCAGCGAGACAGGGGGCACCGGGGAGCTGTTTTTT

clone size: many
V gene: TRBV5-1
J gene: TRBJ2-3
D gene: TRBD1
CDR3 protein: CASRPRPGTGVDTQYF
CDR3 DNA: TGCGCCAGCAGACCTAGACCCGGGACAGGGGTAGATACGCAGTATTTT

clone size: few
V gene: TRBV5-1
J gene: TRBJ1-1
D gene: .
CDR3 protein: CASSFRERGTEAFF
CDR3 DNA: TGCGCCAGCAGCTTTCGGGAACGGGGCACTGAAGCTTTCTTT

clone size: .
V gene: TRBV7-6
J gene: TRBJ2-3
D gene: .
CDR3 protein: CASSALWTDTQYF
CDR3 DNA: TGTGCCAGCAGCGCGCTTTGGACAGATACGCAGTATTTT

clone size: few
V gene: TRBV7-3
J gene: TRBJ2-3
D gene: TRBD2
CDR3 protein: CASSPGTSGSTDTQYF
CDR3 DNA: TGTGCCAGCAGCCCCGGGACTAGCGGGAGCACAGATACGCAGTATTTT

clone size: few
V gene: TRBV4-2
J gene: TRBJ2-5
D gene: TRBD1
CDR3 protein: CASSKGGQEETQYF
CDR3 DNA: TGTGCCAGCAGCAAAGGGGGACAGGAAGAGACCCAGTACTTC

clone size: many
V gene: TRBV7-6
J gene: TRBJ2-6
D gene: .
CDR3 protein: CASSLQGGGGANVLTF
CDR3 DNA: TGTGCCAGCAGCCTTCAGGGGGGTGGTGGGGCCAACGTCCTGACTTTC

clone size: many
V gene: TRBV18
J gene: TRBJ2-1
D gene: TRBD2
CDR3 protein: CASSPPGLAAGNEQFF
CDR3 DNA: TGTGCCAGCTCACCACCGGGACTAGCGGCGGGAAATGAGCAGTTCTTC

clone size: many
V gene: TRBV20-1
J gene: TRBJ1-5
D gene: .
CDR3 protein: CSAAQPLSLNQPQHF
CDR3 DNA: TGCAGTGCTGCACAACCCCTATCCCTCAATCAGCCCCAGCATTTT

clone size: many
V gene: TRBV5-1
J gene: TRBJ2-7
D gene: .
CDR3 protein: CASSLDWTTYEQYF
CDR3 DNA: TGCGCCAGCAGCCTGGACTGGACCACCTACGAGCAGTACTTC

clone size: .
V gene: TRBV20-1
J gene: TRBJ2-1
D gene: TRBD2
CDR3 protein: CSAPRVSGRINEQFF
CDR3 DNA: TGCAGTGCTCCCCGGGTGAGCGGGAGGATCAATGAGCAGTTCTTC

clone size: many
V gene: TRBV20-1
J gene: TRBJ2-3
D gene: TRBD2
CDR3 protein: CSARGTSVGGRTDTQYF
CDR3 DNA: TGCAGTGCTAGGGGGACTAGCGTGGGGGGGCGCACAGATACGCAGTATTTT

clone size: .
V gene: TRBV7-3
J gene: TRBJ2-2
D gene: .
CDR3 protein: CASSSSREAYTGELFF
CDR3 DNA: TGTGCCAGCAGCTCCTCCCGAGAAGCCTACACCGGGGAGCTGTTTTTT

clone size: many
V gene: TRBV29-1
J gene: TRBJ1-2
D gene: .
CDR3 protein: CSVTQGLNYGYTF
CDR3 DNA: TGCAGCGTGACTCAGGGTCTGAACTATGGCTACACCTTC

clone size: many
V gene: TRBV12-3/TRBV12-4
J gene: TRBJ1-1
D gene: TRBD1
CDR3 protein: CASSFRQGGVAFF
CDR3 DNA: TGTGCCAGCAGTTTTCGGCAGGGGGGGGTAGCTTTCTTT

clone size: .
V gene: TRBV12-3/TRBV12-4
J gene: TRBJ1-2
D gene: .
CDR3 protein: CASSFNPYGYTF
CDR3 DNA: TGTGCCAGCAGTTTTAACCCTTATGGCTACACCTTC

clone size: .
V gene: TRBV20-1
J gene: TRBJ2-2
D gene: TRBD1
CDR3 protein: CSAKGRPDRETGELFF
CDR3 DNA: TGCAGTGCCAAAGGTCGACCGGACAGGGAAACCGGGGAGCTGTTTTTT